Each of the 27 T cell receptor beta chains below was sequenced from the same sample in a study of T cell responses to AZD1222 COVID-19 vaccine. TCRdb's table, derived via immunoSEQ multiplex PCR, lists solely in-frame clones and lacks some. The sample records 95,000 to 150,000 clones, more than 80% being singletons. Specimen: peripheral blood, collected 28 days after the second AZD1222 dose. The source of these receptors is an adult who received the AZD1222 COVID-19 vaccine.

The sample holds a few counts of this clone. The genes are TRBV7-2 and TRBJ2-3, with D possibly being TRBD2 (6 bases). CDR1 and CDR2 (germline): SGHTA, FQGNSA. This CDR3 region has 14 residues. The germline V and J ends were trimmed by 4 bases and 6 bases, with 14 bases remaining between them. The CDR3 nucleotides read TGTGCCAGCAGCTACCAATCTGGAGGGGATACGCAGTATTTT. Protein sequence: CASSYQSGGDTQYF.

This clone has only one observation. The gene calls are TRBV7-8 and TRBJ2-7; the D is unclear. The CDR3 loop spans 14 amino acids. V gave up 5 bases and J gave up 2 bases, with 13 bases separating them. CDR1 is SGHVS and CDR2 is FQNEAQ in the germline V gene. For the CDR3, the DNA is TGTGCCAGCAGCCCTAATACCGAGCCCTACGAGCAGTACTTC. Protein sequence: CASSPNTEPYEQYF.

The chain links TRBV4-1 to TRBJ2-5; a weak D match, TRBD1 (5 bases). This CDR3 region has 14 residues. V was cut by 1 base and J by 2 bases, with 8 bases left in between. Germline CDR1 and CDR2: MGHRA and YSYEKL. The CDR3 here is CASSQATVQETQYF. Here the CDR3 DNA reads TGCGCCAGCAGCCAAGCGACAGTTCAAGAGACCCAGTACTTC.

The rearrangement links TRBV7-3 to TRBJ2-3; the D call may be TRBD1 or TRBD2 (5 bases each). V lost 5 bases to trimming and J lost 5 bases, with 14 bases between them. The CDR3 length is 14 residues. Germline loops: CDR1 SGHTA, CDR2 FQGTGA. Here the CDR3 DNA reads TGTGCCAGCAGCGCCGGGGCCGTCCAAGATACGCAGTATTTT. Amino acids: CASSAGAVQDTQYF.

The V call is TRBV7-6, the J call TRBJ2-1; D is ambiguous. Trimming pared 5 bases from V and 1 base from J, leaving 12 bases between. Germline V gene data show CDR1 as SGHVS and CDR2 as FNYEAQ. The CDR3 runs to 15 residues. The CDR3 is CASSVGPGSYNEQFF. The CDR3 bases are TGTGCCAGCAGCGTTGGTCCAGGTTCCTACAATGAGCAGTTCTTC.

V gene TRBV5-1 combines with J gene TRBJ1-1, with D unresolved. This CDR3 is 14 amino acids long. Looked up from germline, CDR1 is SGHRS and CDR2 is YFSETQ. Between the trimmed V and J ends, which lost 0 bases and 5 bases, there was a span of 11 bases. Here the CDR3 DNA reads TGCGCCAGCAGCTTGGACCTGTTGGGGACTGAAGCTTTCTTT. This encodes CASSLDLLGTEAFF.

CDR3 DNA: TGTGCCAGCAGGAACGACAGGGACAGGTATGGCTACACCTTC. Amino acid sequence: CASRNDRDRYGYTF. The chain uses TRBV21-1 and TRBJ1-2; TRBD1 is the table's D call and was not checked against the DNA. TRBV21-1 represents a pseudogene. The CDR3 loop spans 14 amino acids.

This clone appeared once. The chain uses TRBV28 and TRBJ1-4, with TRBD1 as a possible D gene (6 bases). The CDR3 runs 16 residues. Deletions cut 3 bases from V and 5 bases from J, with 16 bases between. Germline CDR1 and CDR2: MDHEN and SYDVKM. CDR3 nucleotides: TGTGCCAGCAGTTTTCCCGGGGGCCGTCAGAATGAAAAACTGTTTTTT. As protein: CASSFPGGRQNEKLFF.

The chain joins TRBV24-1 to TRBJ2-5; 10 bases fit TRBD1. The germline V gene encodes CDR1 KGHDR and CDR2 SFDVKD. This CDR3 has 16 amino acids. J was trimmed by 2 bases and V by 2 bases; bases with no gene match: 4. CDR3 nucleotides: TGTGCCACCAGTGATTCCGGGACAGGGGCTCAAGAGACCCAGTACTTC. Residues: CATSDSGTGAQETQYF.

The chain uses TRBV5-1 and TRBJ1-1; D remains unclear. Germline loops: CDR1 SGHRS, CDR2 YFSETQ. Trimming cost V 2 bases and J 0 bases, with 11 bases left between them. CDR3 length equals 15 residues. The CDR3 is CASSFKGTMNTEAFF. Here the CDR3 DNA reads TGCGCCAGCAGCTTTAAGGGTACAATGAACACTGAAGCTTTCTTT.

J is TRBJ2-7 and V is TRBV19, with D unresolved. From germline, CDR1 is LNHDA and CDR2 SQIVND (reference sequence). Trimming pared 3 bases from V and 0 bases from J, leaving 12 bases between. The CDR3 loop spans 15 amino acids. DNA for the CDR3: TGTGCCAGTAGTATGCAGGTCTCCAGCTCCTACGAGCAGTACTTC. Translating it yields CASSMQVSSSYEQYF.

The chain links TRBV18 to TRBJ1-2; TRBD1 is a possible D gene (5 bases). Germline CDR1 is KGHSH and CDR2 is LQKENI. Trimming cost V 5 bases and J 8 bases, with 9 bases left between them. The CDR3 covers 11 residues. As DNA, the CDR3 is TGTGCCAGCTCAGGGGCAGGAGGCTACACCTTC. It yields the protein CASSGAGGYTF.

V usage is TRBV5-1 and J usage is TRBJ2-1, with D possibly called TRBD1 or TRBD2 (6 bases each). V was pared by 2 bases and J by 10 bases, with 22 bases between. The CDR3 runs to 16 residues. Germline CDR1 reads SGHRS; CDR2 reads YFSETQ. The chain's CDR3 is CASSFSPGDIGREQFF. The CDR3 DNA follows: TGCGCCAGCAGCTTCTCCCCGGGGGACATAGGAAGGGAGCAGTTCTTC.

The rearrangement links TRBV4-3 to TRBJ1-2; TRBD1 is a possible D gene (5 bases). The CDR3 is 13 residues long. The germline gives CDR1 LGHNA, CDR2 YSLEER. Trimming shortened V by 0 bases and J by 7 bases, and 9 bases separated the two germline ends. The DNA of the CDR3 is TGCGCCAGCAGCCAAGATCAGGGACTTGGCTACACCTTC. Residues: CASSQDQGLGYTF.

This chain joins TRBV10-2 and TRBJ2-3; the D is unclear. V was pared by 5 bases and J by 0 bases, with 0 bases between. The CDR3 spans 11 residues. CDR1 is WSHSY and CDR2 is SAAADI in the germline V gene. CDR3 amino acids: CASSSTDTQYF. The CDR3 nucleotides are TGCGCCAGCAGTAGCACAGATACGCAGTATTTT.

The CDR3 DNA reads TGTGCCAGCAGTTTAAAGGCAGGGGGCCACGAGCAGTACTTC. It encodes CASSLKAGGHEQYF. The chain recombines TRBV27 with TRBJ2-7; 8 bases are shared with TRBD1. Germline V CDR1 and CDR2: MNHEY, SMNVEV (reference sequence). The CDR3 runs 14 residues. V shed 2 bases and J 5 bases; nucleotides not matched to a gene: 5.

The chain employs TRBV2 and TRBJ2-7; 10 positions agree with TRBD1. From germline, CDR1 is SNHLY and CDR2 FYNNEI. The CDR3 consists of 15 residues. The J segment lost 2 bases and the V segment lost 6 bases, leaving 7 bases of the junction unmatched. Here the CDR3 DNA reads TGTGCCAGCAGCTGGGGACAGGGGATGACCTACGAGCAGTACTTC. Its protein is CASSWGQGMTYEQYF.

V and J are TRBV28 and TRBJ2-7, with D perhaps matching TRBD2 (7 bases). The CDR3 is made up of 15 amino acids. Germline CDR1 and CDR2: MDHEN and SYDVKM. V shed 1 base and J shed 0 bases, with 10 bases lying between them. Written as DNA, the CDR3 is TGTGCCAGCAGTTTATTCGGGGGGCTCTCCTACGAGCAGTACTTC. Amino acids: CASSLFGGLSYEQYF.

The rearrangement links TRBV7-2 to TRBJ2-1, with 9 nucleotides matching TRBD2. Germline V gene data show CDR1 as SGHTA and CDR2 as FQGNSA. The CDR3 is 16 residues long. V gave up 3 bases and J gave up 6 bases; unmatched junction bases: 9. The CDR3 bases are TGTGCCAGCAGCTTTTTAGCGGGGGCCGGTCCCAATGAGCAGTTCTTC. This translates into CASSFLAGAGPNEQFF.

J is TRBJ1-4 and V is TRBV5-5; D gene unclear. The V gene's germline CDR1 is SGHKS and CDR2 YYEKEE (reference sequence). Trimming left V 0 bases short and J 2 bases short, with 11 bases between. This CDR3 has 16 amino acids. CDR3 in DNA: TGTGCCAGCAGCTTGGGGCAGGCCCCGACTAATGAAAAACTGTTTTTT. It yields the protein CASSLGQAPTNEKLFF.

This chain links TRBV19 with TRBJ1-5, with D possibly being TRBD1 (5 bases). Germline CDR1 LNHDA, CDR2 SQIVND (reference sequence). Trimming removed 5 bases at V and 7 bases at J, with 18 bases between. The CDR3 has 15 amino acids. CDR3 protein: CASSPYPGPGQPQHF. CDR3 DNA: TGTGCCAGTAGTCCCTACCCAGGGCCAGGCCAGCCCCAGCATTTT.

This chain uses TRBV28 with TRBJ1-4, with TRBD1 identical over 7 bases. J lost 7 bases, V lost 6 bases, and 11 bases had no gene match. CDR1 and CDR2 from the germline V gene are MDHEN and SYDVKM. The CDR3 runs to 15 residues. The CDR3 DNA sequence: TGTGCCAGCAGACCAGTCCGGACAGGTACTGAAAAACTGTTTTTT. Protein sequence: CASRPVRTGTEKLFF. The variable domain in full, completed from reference TRBV28 and TRBJ1-4, reads DVKVTQSSRYLVKRTGEKVFLECVQDMDHENMFWYRQDPGLGLRLIYFSYDVKMKEKGDIPEGYSVSREKKERFSLILESASTNQTSMYLCASRPVRTGTEKLFFGSGTQLSVL.

A single count supports this clone. This chain joins TRBV19 and TRBJ2-7; TRBD2 might be the D (6 bases). Trimming removed 10 bases from V and 3 bases from J, with 19 bases in between. The CDR3 consists of 14 residues. Germline CDR1 and CDR2: LNHDA and SQIVND (reference sequence). CDR3 coding DNA: TGTGCCACCCGTGGGCCAGGGACTGTCTACGAGCAGTACTTC. Its translation: CATRGPGTVYEQYF.

The chain combines TRBV14 with TRBJ1-3; 10 nucleotides match TRBD1. V lost 5 bases, J lost 8 bases, and 9 bases stayed unmatched. The CDR3 contains 15 residues. Germline CDR1 SGHDN, CDR2 FVKESK. CDR3 DNA: TGTGCCAGCAGCGAATTTGGACAGGGGGGGCACACCATATATTTT. Residues: CASSEFGQGGHTIYF.

The gene calls are TRBV6-5 and TRBJ1-6; no reliable D call. The length of the CDR3 is 13 residues. V was trimmed by 8 bases and J by 13 bases, leaving 18 bases between them. Germline CDR1 and CDR2: MNHEY and SVGAGI. The DNA for the CDR3 is TGTGCCAGCGCTACGGGCGCCGGTGCCCCCCTCCACTTT. Its translation: CASATGAGAPLHF.

The rearrangement links TRBV12-3 or TRBV12-4 to TRBJ2-7; D gene unclear. This CDR3 spans 11 amino acids. V lost 5 bases, J lost 0 bases, and 2 bases lay in between. In DNA, the CDR3 is TGTGCCAGCAGTATCTCCTACGAGCAGTACTTC. Its translation: CASSISYEQYF.

This rearrangement joins TRBV19 to TRBJ1-6, with D unresolved. The germline CDR1 and CDR2 sequences are LNHDA and SQIVND (reference sequence). The CDR3 has 13 residues. The ends were cut back, 7 bases at V and 7 bases at J, with 11 bases in the middle. DNA of the CDR3: TGTGCCAGTACCACCGGGAGCAATTCACCCCTCCACTTT. Protein: CASTTGSNSPLHF.